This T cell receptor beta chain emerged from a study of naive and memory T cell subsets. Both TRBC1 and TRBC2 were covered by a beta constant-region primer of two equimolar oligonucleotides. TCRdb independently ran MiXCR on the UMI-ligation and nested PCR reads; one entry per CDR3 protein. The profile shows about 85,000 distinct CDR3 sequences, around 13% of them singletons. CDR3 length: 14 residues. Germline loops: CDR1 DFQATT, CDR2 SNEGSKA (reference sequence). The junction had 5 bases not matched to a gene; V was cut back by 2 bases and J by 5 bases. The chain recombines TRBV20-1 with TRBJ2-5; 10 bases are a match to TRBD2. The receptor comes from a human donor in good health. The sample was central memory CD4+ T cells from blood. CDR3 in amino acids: CSARPGLALETQYF. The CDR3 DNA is TGCAGTGCTAGACCGGGACTAGCGTTGGAGACCCAGTACTTC.